Presented here are 20 T cell receptor beta chains from one specimen sequenced in a study of control samples from healthy donors and cancer patients. TCRdb keeps only in-frame clones here, not all; method: immunoSEQ multiplex PCR. The sample contains about 160,000 clones, about 94% of which appear only once. Sequenced material: blood. Receptors originate from a woman in her 40s in good health.

The V gene is TRBV6-5, the J gene TRBJ2-5; perhaps D is TRBD1 or TRBD2 (6 bases each). The CDR3 runs to 14 residues. CDR1 MNHEY and CDR2 SVGAGI come from the germline V gene. V shed 5 bases and J shed 5 bases, with 15 bases lying between them. The DNA of the CDR3 is TGTGCCAGCAGTACAGGGACTCCGCGGGAGACCCAGTACTTC. This translates into CASSTGTPRETQYF.

This clone has just one count. One junction end does not reproduce the germline sequence, and a read error may be involved. The gene calls are TRBV5-6 and TRBJ1-6; no clear D gene. CDR1 and CDR2 from the germline V gene are SGHDT and YYEEEE. CDR3 length equals 12 residues. CDR3 DNA sequence: TGTGTCAGCAGCTTGACAAATTCACCCCTCCACTTT. Its translation: CVSSLTNSPLHF.

The gene calls are TRBV7-2 and TRBJ1-1; D is possibly TRBD1 (6 bases). Per the germline V gene, CDR1 is SGHTA and CDR2 is FQGNSA. This CDR3 has 15 residues. V lost 8 bases and J lost 4, with 20 bases in between. The DNA of the CDR3 is TGTGCCAGCCCCCCACCGAGGGGGAGGAGCACTGAAGCTTTCTTT. This translates into CASPPPRGRSTEAFF.

The V gene is TRBV27, the J gene TRBJ2-7; 8 bases are a match to TRBD1. The CDR3 is 15 amino acids. J was trimmed by 4 bases and V by 0 bases; bases with no gene match: 5. Germline V gives CDR1 MNHEY, CDR2 SMNVEV (reference sequence). CDR3 sequence: CASSLSSYRGYEQYF. DNA for the CDR3: TGTGCCAGCAGTTTATCGTCGTACAGGGGGTACGAGCAGTACTTC.

The chain uses TRBV9 and TRBJ1-2; D is ambiguous. CDR3 length: 13 amino acids. Germline V gene data show CDR1 as SGDLS and CDR2 as YYNGEE. V lost 1 base, J lost 4 bases, and 8 bases lay in between. The CDR3 loop is CASSVIRGYGYTF. CDR3 sequence (DNA): TGTGCCAGCAGCGTAATTCGCGGCTATGGCTACACCTTC. The entire variable domain, with the rest obtained from reference TRBV9 and TRBJ1-2, is as follows: DSGVTQTPKHLITATGQRVTLRCSPRSGDLSVYWYQQSLDQGLQFLIQYYNGEERAKGNILERFSAQQFPDLHSELNLSSLELGDSALYFCASSVIRGYGYTFGSGTRLTVV.

The genes are TRBV29-1 and TRBJ2-7, with a tentative D call TRBD1 (6 bases). Germline lookup yields CDR1 SQVTM and CDR2 ANQGSEA. V lost 3 bases and J lost 2, with 11 bases in between. The CDR3 runs 13 residues. Here the CDR3 DNA reads TGCAGCGTTGAGACCGGGACACCCTACGAGCAGTACTTC. Protein: CSVETGTPYEQYF.

The rearrangement joins TRBV5-1 to TRBJ1-6, with D unclear. This CDR3 region has 17 residues. Germline CDR1 and CDR2: SGHRS and YFSETQ. The V gene lost 1 base and the J gene lost 6 bases, with 17 bases spanning the gap. Here the CDR3 reads CASSLQFGRGVNSPLHF. DNA for the CDR3: TGCGCCAGCAGCTTGCAATTCGGTCGGGGTGTTAATTCACCCCTCCACTTT.

The chain combines TRBV5-4 with TRBJ1-2, with 8 nucleotides matching TRBD1. J was trimmed by 5 bases and V by 4 bases; bases with no gene match: 4. The V gene's germline CDR1 is SGHNT and CDR2 YYREEE (reference sequence). The CDR3 runs to 13 residues. The CDR3 DNA reads as TGTGCCAGCAGCCCTGACAGGGGTTATGGCTACACCTTC. It is translated as CASSPDRGYGYTF.

In this sample, this clone turned up a few times. This chain links TRBV7-6 with TRBJ1-3, with D possibly matching TRBD1 (5 bases). Trimming cost V 1 base and J 0 bases, with 10 bases left between them. The germline CDR1 and CDR2 sequences are SGHVS and FNYEAQ. The CDR3 is 16 residues long. Here the CDR3 reads CASSLVPGNSGNTIYF. The CDR3 DNA sequence: TGTGCCAGCAGCTTAGTGCCAGGGAACTCTGGAAACACCATATATTTT.

The rearrangement uses TRBV5-6 and TRBJ2-3, with 9 nucleotides matching TRBD2. The CDR3 consists of 14 residues. V trimming: 2 bases; J trimming: 6 bases; junction bases outside the gene matches: 4. Germline CDR1 and CDR2: SGHDT and YYEEEE. As DNA, the CDR3 is TGTGCCAGCAGCTTCAGACTAGCGGACGATACGCAGTATTTT. It specifies CASSFRLADDTQYF.

This chain joins TRBV12-3 or TRBV12-4 and TRBJ1-4; D not resolved. The CDR3 runs 13 residues. V was pared by 2 bases and J by 4 bases, with 5 bases between. Written as DNA, the CDR3 is TGTGCCAGCAGTTTATATCTTAATGAAAAACTGTTTTTT. As protein: CASSLYLNEKLFF.

The CDR3 protein is CASSRTSGSVETQYF. In DNA form, the CDR3 reads TGTGCCAGCAGTCGGACTAGCGGGAGTGTGGAGACCCAGTACTTC. V gene TRBV3-1 (or the pseudogene TRBV3-2) combines with J gene TRBJ2-5, with TRBD2 identical over 13 bases. The V segment lost 6 bases and the J segment 5 bases; nucleotides outside the gene matches: 6. CDR3 length: 15 residues. Germline lookup yields CDR1 LGHDT and CDR2 YNNKEL (reference sequence).

V gene TRBV12-5 combines with J gene TRBJ2-5; tentatively, D is TRBD1 (6 bases). Germline V gene lookup returns CDR1 LGHNT and CDR2 FRNRAP. Deletions cut 7 bases from V and 1 base from J, with 10 bases between. The length of the CDR3 is 13 residues. The CDR3 loop is CASVWDTQETQYF. The CDR3, as DNA: TGTGCTAGTGTATGGGACACCCAAGAGACCCAGTACTTC.

This rearrangement joins TRBV15 to TRBJ1-1; TRBD1 matches at 8 bases. The J segment lost 6 bases and the V segment lost 2 bases, leaving 14 bases of the junction unmatched. This CDR3 has 17 residues. Germline CDR1 and CDR2: LNHNV and YYDKDF (reference sequence). CDR3 region: CATSRPLRQGHRAEAFF. CDR3 DNA: TGTGCCACCAGCAGACCCCTGAGACAGGGGCACCGGGCTGAAGCTTTCTTT. The full variable domain, completed using reference TRBV15 and TRBJ1-1, is DAMVIQNPRYQVTQFGKPVTLSCSQTLNHNVMYWYQQKSSQAPKLLFHYYDKDFNNEADTPDNFQSRRPNTSFCFLDIRSPGLGDTAMYLCATSRPLRQGHRAEAFFGQGTRLTVV.

This chain uses TRBV7-3 with TRBJ1-2, with D possibly TRBD1 on 5 matching bases. Trimming left V 1 base short and J 4 bases short, with 13 bases between. Germline CDR1 reads SGHTA; CDR2 reads FQGTGA. CDR3 length: 15 residues. CDR3 residues: CASSLISGKTYGYTF. The CDR3 bases are TGTGCCAGCAGCTTAATTTCAGGGAAAACCTATGGCTACACCTTC.

V is TRBV9 and J is TRBJ2-3; D ambiguous. This CDR3 has 14 residues. Trimming cost V 3 bases and J 2 bases, with 10 bases left between them. CDR1 is SGDLS, CDR2 YYNGEE, per germline. The CDR3 spells CASSAEDYTDTQYF. The CDR3 DNA sequence: TGTGCCAGCAGCGCAGAGGATTACACAGATACGCAGTATTTT.

The chain links TRBV7-9 to TRBJ2-7; TRBD1 matches 10 bases. J lost 3 bases, V lost 5 bases, and 4 bases had no gene match. CDR1 is SEHNR, CDR2 FQNEAQ, per germline (reference sequence). The CDR3 extends over 14 amino acids. This CDR3 is CASSHGTGVYEQYF. The CDR3 coding sequence is TGTGCCAGCAGCCACGGGACAGGGGTCTACGAGCAGTACTTC.

V is TRBV5-1 and J is TRBJ2-3, with 7 positions matching TRBD1. The CDR3 has 15 residues. J lost 0 bases, V lost 9 bases, and 10 bases had no gene match. Germline V gene lookup returns CDR1 SGHRS and CDR2 YFSETQ. CDR3 DNA: TGCGCCACTTGCATTGGGACAGCCAGCACAGATACGCAGTATTTT. Its translation: CATCIGTASTDTQYF.

V and J are TRBV5-1 and TRBJ1-3; D gene ambiguous. Deletions cut 0 bases from V and 0 bases from J, with 13 bases between. This CDR3 has 17 amino acids. Germline V gives CDR1 SGHRS, CDR2 YFSETQ. The CDR3 DNA reads as TGCGCCAGCAGCTTGGATAATAGCTTGAGCTCTGGAAACACCATATATTTT. Translation: CASSLDNSLSSGNTIYF.

The genes are TRBV3-1 (or the pseudogene TRBV3-2) and TRBJ1-1, with TRBD1 matching 7 bases. V lost 1 base, J lost 11 bases, and 4 bases stayed unmatched. Germline V gene data show CDR1 as LGHDT and CDR2 as YNNKEL (reference sequence). The CDR3 is made up of 12 amino acids. In DNA form, the CDR3 reads TGTGCCAGCAGCCAAGTGAGGGGGCTGGCTTTCTTT. Protein sequence: CASSQVRGLAFF.